The 21 T cell receptor beta chains in this list originate from one sample, sequenced in a study of blood T cell dynamics during melanoma immunotherapy. The assay was immunoSEQ multiplex PCR, and TCRdb's table has in-frame clones only and misses some. The table lists some 4,300 clones, around nine tenths of them singletons. Regarding time point: week 3, after first cycle of checkpoint inhibitor. This specimen consisted of blood, obtained from a patient treated with checkpoint blockade. All receptors come from a human donor with melanoma.

In this sample, this clone turned up once. This rearrangement joins TRBV6-1 to TRBJ1-2; TRBD1 aligns across 8 bases. Germline V lookup: CDR1 MNHNS, CDR2 SASEGT. V was pared by 3 bases and J by 6 bases, with 6 bases of the junction left unmatched. This CDR3 contains 14 residues. The chain's CDR3 is CASSDWTGSDGYTF. The CDR3 DNA is TGTGCCAGCAGTGACTGGACAGGGAGCGATGGCTACACCTTC.

The chain has TRBV18 and TRBJ2-7; D may be TRBD1 (6 bases). The CDR3 spans 12 residues. Looked up from germline, CDR1 is KGHSH and CDR2 is LQKENI. Trimming pared 3 bases from V and 4 bases from J, leaving 7 bases between. CDR3 nucleotide sequence: TGTGCCAGCTCACCGAGGGGGTACGAGCAGTACTTC. It codes for CASSPRGYEQYF.

The chain uses TRBV15 and TRBJ1-4; D not resolved. The CDR3 consists of 16 residues. Per germline, CDR1 LNHNV and CDR2 YYDKDF (reference sequence). The V end lost 4 bases, the J end lost 2 bases, and 14 bases lay between the germline ends. The CDR3 here is CATSNGRWSTNEKLFF. The CDR3 bases are TGTGCCACCAGCAACGGACGTTGGTCCACTAATGAAAAACTGTTTTTT.

The chain combines TRBV15 with TRBJ2-2, with TRBD1 as a possible D gene (6 bases). Trimming took off 0 bases at V and 4 bases at J, with 9 bases between the two ends. The germline V gene encodes CDR1 LNHNV and CDR2 YYDKDF (reference sequence). The CDR3 loop spans 15 amino acids. The CDR3 nucleotides read TGTGCCACCAGCAGAGAGGGACACACCACCGGGGAGCTGTTTTTT. This translates into CATSREGHTTGELFF.

This chain uses TRBV19 with TRBJ2-7; D gene ambiguous. Trimming removed 3 bases at V and 2 bases at J, with 11 bases between. The CDR3 covers 14 residues. Germline CDR1 LNHDA, CDR2 SQIVND (reference sequence). The CDR3 coding sequence is TGTGCCAGTAGTATGACTCTCCAAGCCTACGAGCAGTACTTC. Translation gives CASSMTLQAYEQYF.

The CDR3 nucleotides read TGCGCCAGCAGCCTTAGCGCCTCGAACACCGGGGAGCTGTTTTTT. Translating it yields CASSLSASNTGELFF. This chain joins TRBV4-3 and TRBJ2-2, with TRBD2 as a possible D gene (5 bases). CDR1 LGHNA and CDR2 YSLEER come from the germline V gene. The CDR3 has 15 residues. Trimming stripped 4 bases from V and 0 bases from J, with 9 bases between.

The rearrangement joins TRBV6-1 to TRBJ2-7; D is unresolved. V was pared by 6 bases and J by 1 base, with 13 bases between. The CDR3 loop spans 14 amino acids. In germline, CDR1 is MNHNS, CDR2 SASEGT. In DNA, the CDR3 is TGTGCCAGCAGCCTACAGCTCGAGTCCTACGAGCAGTACTTC. Protein sequence: CASSLQLESYEQYF.

The chain uses TRBV14 and TRBJ2-2; 8 bases match TRBD2. J lost 4 bases, V lost 5 bases, and 9 bases had no gene match. The CDR3 consists of 16 residues. Germline CDR1 is SGHDN and CDR2 is FVKESK. CDR3 bases: TGTGCCAGCAGCGACGAGCGGGGGCGGGTCACCGGGGAGCTGTTTTTT. Protein product: CASSDERGRVTGELFF. Full variable domain (remainder filled in from reference TRBV14 and TRBJ2-2): EAGVTQFPSHSVIEKGQTVTLRCDPISGHDNLYWYRRVMGKEIKFLLHFVKESKQDESGMPNNRFLAERTGGTYSTLKVQPAELEDSGVYFCASSDERGRVTGELFFGEGSRLTVL.

The chain uses TRBV6-5 and TRBJ1-2; 8 nucleotides line up with TRBD1. CDR1 and CDR2 (germline): MNHEY, SVGAGI. V gave up 6 bases and J gave up 3 bases; unmatched junction bases: 3. The CDR3 covers 13 residues. The CDR3 coding sequence is TGTGCCAGCAGGACGGACAGGGACTATGGCTACACCTTC. It encodes CASRTDRDYGYTF.

In regard to this clone: This sample includes further DNA sequences coding for the same CDR3. The chain uses TRBV5-1 and TRBJ2-2; no clear D gene. V lost 4 bases and J 1 base, leaving 8 bases between the germline ends. CDR3 length: 14 amino acids. CDR1 is SGHRS and CDR2 is YFSETQ in the germline V gene. The CDR3 nucleotides read TGCGCCAGCAGCCTATCGGGGAACACCGGGGAGCTGTTTTTT. This sequence encodes CASSLSGNTGELFF.

The chain has TRBV30 and TRBJ1-1; no clear D gene. The V gene's germline CDR1 is GTSNPN and CDR2 SVGIG (reference sequence). The CDR3 consists of 11 residues. CDR3 DNA sequence: TGTGCGGGGAGGCGGAACACTGAAGCTTTCTTT. This translates into CAGRRNTEAFF.

V gene TRBV9 combines with J gene TRBJ2-4, with D uncertain. The CDR3 consists of 14 residues. With 1 base removed from V and 0 bases from J, the gap between germline ends came to 5 bases. Germline V gene sequence: CDR1 SGDLS, CDR2 YYNGEE. In DNA, the CDR3 is TGTGCCAGCAGCGTAAGCTTAGCCAAAAACATTCAGTACTTC. As protein: CASSVSLAKNIQYF.

This clone was recorded once. At the DNA level, this CDR3 is encoded by other sequences in the same sample as well. The V gene is TRBV5-1, the J gene TRBJ2-2; unclear D gene. This CDR3 has 14 amino acids. Germline lookup yields CDR1 SGHRS and CDR2 YFSETQ. The V end lost 2 bases, the J end lost 1 base, and 6 bases lay between the germline ends. CDR3 DNA: TGCGCCAGCAGCTTATCGGGGAACACCGGGGAGCTGTTTTTT. Protein sequence: CASSLSGNTGELFF.

This chain links TRBV7-2 with TRBJ2-7; D unclear. Trimming stripped 3 bases from V and 5 bases from J, with 11 bases between. Germline V gene lookup returns CDR1 SGHTA and CDR2 FQGNSA. The CDR3 is made up of 13 amino acids. Here the CDR3 reads CASSFPNIDEQYF. CDR3 in DNA: TGTGCCAGCAGCTTCCCCAACATTGACGAGCAGTACTTC. Complete variable domain (other parts from reference TRBV7-2 and TRBJ2-7): GAGVSQSPSNKVTEKGKDVELRCDPISGHTALYWYRQSLGQGLEFLIYFQGNSAPDKSGLPSDRFSAERTGGSVSTLTIQRTQQEDSAVYLCASSFPNIDEQYFGPGTRLTVT.

The chain carries TRBV5-4 and TRBJ1-4; TRBD1 matches 8 bases. CDR1 is SGHNT, CDR2 YYREEE, per germline (reference sequence). The V segment lost 4 bases and the J segment 6 bases; nucleotides outside the gene matches: 8. The CDR3 is 15 residues long. The chain's CDR3 is CASSRGGQADEKLFF. In DNA form, the CDR3 reads TGTGCCAGCAGCCGTGGGGGACAGGCGGATGAAAAACTGTTTTTT.

This clone was seen once. This chain links TRBV9 with TRBJ2-6; a possible D gene is TRBD2 (7 bases). The germline gives CDR1 SGDLS, CDR2 YYNGEE. This CDR3 is built from 15 residues. V was pared by 7 bases and J by 2 bases, with 13 bases between. The CDR3: CASEGRGTGANVLTF. The CDR3 nucleotides are TGTGCCAGCGAGGGGAGGGGGACTGGGGCCAACGTCCTGACTTTC.

The CDR3 DNA is TGCGCCAGCAGCCCGAGGACAGGGGACGAGCAGTACTTC. This translates into CASSPRTGDEQYF. The V gene is TRBV5-1, the J gene TRBJ2-7, with TRBD1 identical over 9 bases. This CDR3 has 13 amino acids. Germline V CDR1 and CDR2: SGHRS, YFSETQ. V lost 4 bases to trimming and J lost 5 bases; unmatched junction nucleotides: 4. The whole variable domain, remainder taken from reference TRBV5-1 and TRBJ2-7, is KAGVTQTPRYLIKTRGQQVTLSCSPISGHRSVSWYQQTPGQGLQFLFEYFSETQRNKGNFPGRFSGRQFSNSRSEMNVSTLELGDSALYLCASSPRTGDEQYFGPGTRLTVT.

This sequence joins TRBV7-9 and TRBJ2-3; 10 positions agree with TRBD2. With V trimmed by 6 bases and J by 0 bases, 9 bases remained unmatched. Germline assignment: CDR1 SEHNR and CDR2 FQNEAQ (reference sequence). The CDR3 is 17 residues long. For the CDR3, the DNA is TGTGCCAGCAGACCCATAGCGGGAGGATCTAGCACAGATACGCAGTATTTT. This translates into CASRPIAGGSSTDTQYF.

This chain uses TRBV12-5 with TRBJ1-1, with D maybe TRBD1 (5 bases). Trimming stripped 4 bases from V and 8 bases from J, with 26 bases between. The CDR3 is 17 amino acids. In germline, CDR1 is LGHNT, CDR2 FRNRAP. CDR3 DNA: TGTGCTAGTGGTTCCACCTCGGGACGGAGCCTAGAGAGAGAAGCTTTCTTT. Its protein product is CASGSTSGRSLEREAFF.

J is TRBJ1-4 and V is TRBV2; D is undetermined. V lost 3 bases, J lost 8 bases, and 16 bases lay in between. The CDR3 is 15 residues long. CDR1 and CDR2 (germline): SNHLY, FYNNEI. The CDR3 loop is CASSEVSGPGEKLFF. The CDR3 DNA is TGTGCCAGCAGTGAGGTGTCAGGTCCCGGGGAAAAACTGTTTTTT.

This clone has only one observation. The chain joins TRBV5-4 to TRBJ2-1; TRBD2 matches at 13 bases. Trimming removed 7 bases from V and 5 bases from J; junction bases left unmatched: 6. This CDR3 has 15 residues. Germline V lookup: CDR1 SGHNT, CDR2 YYREEE (reference sequence). DNA for the CDR3: TGTGCCAGCCAGAGGGGGACTAGCGGGAACAATGAGCAGTTCTTC. This translates into CASQRGTSGNNEQFF.